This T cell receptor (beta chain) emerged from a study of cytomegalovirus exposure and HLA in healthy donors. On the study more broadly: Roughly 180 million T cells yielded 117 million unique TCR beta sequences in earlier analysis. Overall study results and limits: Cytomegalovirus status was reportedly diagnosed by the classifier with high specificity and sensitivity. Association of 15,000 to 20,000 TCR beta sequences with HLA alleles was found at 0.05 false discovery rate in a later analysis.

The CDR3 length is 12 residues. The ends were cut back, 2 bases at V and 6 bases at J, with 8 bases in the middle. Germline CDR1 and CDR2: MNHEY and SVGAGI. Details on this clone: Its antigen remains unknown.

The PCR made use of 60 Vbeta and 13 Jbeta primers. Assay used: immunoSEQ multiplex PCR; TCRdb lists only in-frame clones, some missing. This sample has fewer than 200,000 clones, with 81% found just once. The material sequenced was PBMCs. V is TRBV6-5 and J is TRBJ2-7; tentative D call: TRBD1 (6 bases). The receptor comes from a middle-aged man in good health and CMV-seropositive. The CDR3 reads CASSYGGTEQYF. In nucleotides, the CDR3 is TGTGCCAGCAGTTACGGGGGCACCGAGCAGTACTTC.